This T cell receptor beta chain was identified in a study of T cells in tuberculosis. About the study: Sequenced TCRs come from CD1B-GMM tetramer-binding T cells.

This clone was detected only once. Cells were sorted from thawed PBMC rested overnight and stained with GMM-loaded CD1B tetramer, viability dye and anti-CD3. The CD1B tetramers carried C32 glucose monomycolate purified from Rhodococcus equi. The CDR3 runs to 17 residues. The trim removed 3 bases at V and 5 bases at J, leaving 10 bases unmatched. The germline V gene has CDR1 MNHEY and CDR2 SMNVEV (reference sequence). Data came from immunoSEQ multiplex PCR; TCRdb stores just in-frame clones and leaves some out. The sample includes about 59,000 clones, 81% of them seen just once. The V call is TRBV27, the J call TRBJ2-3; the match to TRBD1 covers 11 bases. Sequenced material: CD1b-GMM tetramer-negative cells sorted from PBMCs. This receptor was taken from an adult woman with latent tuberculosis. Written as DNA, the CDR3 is TGTGCCAGCAGTTTGAGGGGCACGGGACAGGGGGGAGATACGCAGTATTTT. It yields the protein CASSLRGTGQGGDTQYF.